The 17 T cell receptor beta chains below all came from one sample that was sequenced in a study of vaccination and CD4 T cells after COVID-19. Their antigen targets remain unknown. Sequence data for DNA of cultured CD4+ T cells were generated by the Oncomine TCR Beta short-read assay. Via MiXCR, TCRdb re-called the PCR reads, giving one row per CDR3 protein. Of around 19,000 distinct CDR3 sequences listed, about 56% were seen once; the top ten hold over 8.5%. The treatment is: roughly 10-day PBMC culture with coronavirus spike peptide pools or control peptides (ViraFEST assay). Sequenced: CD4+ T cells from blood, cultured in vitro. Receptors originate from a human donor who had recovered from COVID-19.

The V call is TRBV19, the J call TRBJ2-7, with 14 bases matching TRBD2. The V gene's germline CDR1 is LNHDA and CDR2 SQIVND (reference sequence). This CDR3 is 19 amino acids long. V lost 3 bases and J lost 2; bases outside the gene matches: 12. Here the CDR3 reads CASSMAVGTSGSWTYEQYF. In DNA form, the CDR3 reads TGTGCCAGTAGTATGGCTGTAGGGACTAGCGGGAGTTGGACCTACGAGCAGTACTTC.

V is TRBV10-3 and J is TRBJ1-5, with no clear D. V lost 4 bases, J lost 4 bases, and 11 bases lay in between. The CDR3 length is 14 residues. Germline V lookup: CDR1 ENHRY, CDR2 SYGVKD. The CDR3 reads CAISGGEPNQPQHF. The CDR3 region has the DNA TGTGCCATCAGTGGCGGGGAACCTAATCAGCCCCAGCATTTT.

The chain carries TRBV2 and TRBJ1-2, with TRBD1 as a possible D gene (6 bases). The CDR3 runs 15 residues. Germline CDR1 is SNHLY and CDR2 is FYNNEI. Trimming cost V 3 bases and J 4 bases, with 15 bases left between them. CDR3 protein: CASSDGGGPLYGYTF. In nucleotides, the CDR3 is TGTGCCAGCAGTGACGGGGGGGGCCCGCTCTATGGCTACACCTTC.

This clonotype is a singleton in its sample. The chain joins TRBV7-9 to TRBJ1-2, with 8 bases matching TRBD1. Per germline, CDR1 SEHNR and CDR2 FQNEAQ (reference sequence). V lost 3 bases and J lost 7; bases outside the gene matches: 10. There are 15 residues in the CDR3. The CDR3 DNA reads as TGTGCCAGCAGCTTCCCCGGACAGGGAGTAGGTGGCTACACCTTC. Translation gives CASSFPGQGVGGYTF.

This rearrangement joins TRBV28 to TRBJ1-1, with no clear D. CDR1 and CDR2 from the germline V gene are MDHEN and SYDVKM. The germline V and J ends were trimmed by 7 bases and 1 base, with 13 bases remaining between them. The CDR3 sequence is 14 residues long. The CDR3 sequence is CASTSLGPNTEAFF. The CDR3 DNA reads TGTGCCAGCACCTCCTTAGGCCCGAACACTGAAGCTTTCTTT.

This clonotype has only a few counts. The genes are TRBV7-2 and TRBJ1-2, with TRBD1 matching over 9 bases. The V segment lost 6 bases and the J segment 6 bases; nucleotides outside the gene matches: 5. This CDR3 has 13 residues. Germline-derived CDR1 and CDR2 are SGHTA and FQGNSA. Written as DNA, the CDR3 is TGTGCCAGCAGTTTCACAGGGGGCCATGGCTACACCTTC. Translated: CASSFTGGHGYTF.

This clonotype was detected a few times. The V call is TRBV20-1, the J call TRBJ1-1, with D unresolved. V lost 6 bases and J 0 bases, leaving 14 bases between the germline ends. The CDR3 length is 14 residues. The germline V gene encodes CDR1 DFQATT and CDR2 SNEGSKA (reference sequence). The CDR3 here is CSAPGPRMNTEAFF. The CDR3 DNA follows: TGCAGTGCCCCTGGACCCAGGATGAACACTGAAGCTTTCTTT.

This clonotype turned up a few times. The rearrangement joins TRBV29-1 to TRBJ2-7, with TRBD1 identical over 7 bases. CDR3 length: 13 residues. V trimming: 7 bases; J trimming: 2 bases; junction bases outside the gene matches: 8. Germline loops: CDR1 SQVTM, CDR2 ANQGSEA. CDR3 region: CSALWDSAYEQYF. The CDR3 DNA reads TGCAGCGCCCTGTGGGACAGCGCCTACGAGCAGTACTTC.

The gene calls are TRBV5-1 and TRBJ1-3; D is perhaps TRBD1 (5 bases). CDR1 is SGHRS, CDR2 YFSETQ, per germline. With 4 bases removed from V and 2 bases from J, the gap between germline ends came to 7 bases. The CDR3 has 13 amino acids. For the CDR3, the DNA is TGCGCCAGCAGCGGGGGGACTGGAAACACCATATATTTT. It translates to CASSGGTGNTIYF.

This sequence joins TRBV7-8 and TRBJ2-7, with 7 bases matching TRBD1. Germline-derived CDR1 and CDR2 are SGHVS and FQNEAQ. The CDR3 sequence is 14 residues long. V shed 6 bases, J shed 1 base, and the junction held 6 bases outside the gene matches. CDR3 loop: CASRQGTGSYEQYF. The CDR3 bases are TGTGCCAGCAGACAGGGGACGGGATCCTACGAGCAGTACTTC.

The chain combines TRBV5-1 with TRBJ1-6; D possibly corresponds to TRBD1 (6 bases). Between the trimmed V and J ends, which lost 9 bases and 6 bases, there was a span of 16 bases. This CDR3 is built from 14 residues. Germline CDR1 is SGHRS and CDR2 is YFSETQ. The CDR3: CATSRGTPNSPLHF. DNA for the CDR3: TGCGCCACCTCGAGGGGGACACCTAATTCACCCCTCCACTTT.

For the CDR3, the DNA is TGTGCCAGTAGTGGGCGGAGGATAGATACGCAGTATTTT. Translating it yields CASSGRRIDTQYF. The genes are TRBV19 and TRBJ2-3, with a weak D call TRBD2 (5 bases). V dropped 5 bases and J dropped 5 bases, with 11 bases sitting between them. Germline CDR1 LNHDA, CDR2 SQIVND (reference sequence). The CDR3 totals 13 residues. Looking up the rest from reference TRBV19 and TRBJ2-3 gives the full variable domain: DGGITQSPKYLFRKEGQNVTLSCEQNLNHDAMYWYRQDPGQGLRLIYYSQIVNDFQKGDIAEGYSVSREKKESFPLTVTSAQKNPTAFYLCASSGRRIDTQYFGPGTRLTVL.

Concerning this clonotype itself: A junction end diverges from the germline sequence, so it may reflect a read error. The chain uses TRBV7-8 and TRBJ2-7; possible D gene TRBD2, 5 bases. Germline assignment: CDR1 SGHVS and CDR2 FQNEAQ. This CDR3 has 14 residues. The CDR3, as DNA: TGTGCCAGCAGCCCCCGATGGTCCGACCGAGTGGAGGACTTC. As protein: CASSPRWSDRVEDF.

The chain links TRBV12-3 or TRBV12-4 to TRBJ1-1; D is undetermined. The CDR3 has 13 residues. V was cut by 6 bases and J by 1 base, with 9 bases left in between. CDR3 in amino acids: CASSRVGNTEAFF. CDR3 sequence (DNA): TGTGCCAGCAGCCGAGTCGGGAACACTGAAGCTTTCTTT.

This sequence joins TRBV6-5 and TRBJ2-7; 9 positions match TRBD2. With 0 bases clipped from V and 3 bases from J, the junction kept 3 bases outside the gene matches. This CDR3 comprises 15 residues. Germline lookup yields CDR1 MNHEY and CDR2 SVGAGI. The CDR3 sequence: CASSYSASGNYEQYF. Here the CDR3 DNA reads TGTGCCAGCAGTTACTCGGCTAGCGGGAACTACGAGCAGTACTTC.

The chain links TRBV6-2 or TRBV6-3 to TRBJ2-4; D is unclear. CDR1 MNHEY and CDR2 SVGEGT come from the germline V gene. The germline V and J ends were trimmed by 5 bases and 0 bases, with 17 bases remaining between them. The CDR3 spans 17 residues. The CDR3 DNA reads TGTGCCAGCAGTGACGGCCTGGCCCTCCTAGCCAAAAACATTCAGTACTTC. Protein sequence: CASSDGLALLAKNIQYF.

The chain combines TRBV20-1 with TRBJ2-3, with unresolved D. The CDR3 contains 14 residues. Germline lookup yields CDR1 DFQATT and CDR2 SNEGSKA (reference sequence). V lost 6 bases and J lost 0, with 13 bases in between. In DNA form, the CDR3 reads TGCAGTGCCCCGGTCGGCCCTAGCACAGATACGCAGTATTTT. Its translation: CSAPVGPSTDTQYF.